The source of this T cell receptor beta chain is a study of T cell repertoires in cytomegalovirus infection. The V gene lost 1 base and the J gene lost 0 bases, with 9 bases spanning the gap. In germline, CDR1 is GTSNPN, CDR2 SVGIG (reference sequence). CDR3 length equals 14 residues. Each CDR3 protein is one row after TCRdb ran MiXCR on the reads. The table has about 740,000 distinct CDR3 sequences, 35% to 45% seen once. The sample consisted of PBMCs. The chain employs TRBV30 and TRBJ1-1; D unresolved. This clonotype was sampled from a human donor in good health (CMV status not recorded). Some clones in this sample may be carry-over from other donors' samples. CDR3 loop: CAWSGFGVNTEAFF. The CDR3 DNA reads TGTGCCTGGAGTGGATTCGGGGTGAACACTGAAGCTTTCTTT.